This TCR beta chain was sequenced for a study of T cells in Graves' hyperthyroidism and ophthalmopathy. Germline V gives CDR1 MGHRA, CDR2 YSYEKL. The CDR3 spans 15 residues. TCR beta CDR3 regions were amplified from RNA. A set of HTBI primers served as the primers for a first-round RT-PCR of the TCR CDR3. TCRdb processed the multiplex PCR reads anew with MiXCR; each CDR3 protein has one entry. Among around 290,000 distinct CDR3 sequences listed, 13% were seen once. Of note for this clonotype: One junction end disagrees with the germline gene, perhaps due to a read error.

The rearrangement uses TRBV4-1 and TRBJ2-5, with D possibly matching TRBD1 (5 bases). The source is a woman in her 30s with Graves' hyperthyroidism that later progressed to Graves' ophthalmopathy. Material for sequencing was blood. CDR3 loop: CACSRLGAVAETQYF. The CDR3 DNA is TGCGCCTGCAGTCGTTTAGGGGCCGTCGCGGAGACCCAGTACTTC.